Listed below are T cell receptor beta chains from one sample, sequenced in a study of control samples from healthy donors and cancer patients. Repertoires were generated with immunoSEQ multiplex PCR, while TCRdb's copy carries only in-frame clones and drops some. The table includes about 170,000 clones, almost 90% detected once. What was sequenced was blood. All receptors derive from a woman aged 30 to 39 in good health. CDR3s include the opening cysteine and the closing phenylalanine or tryptophan. D genes are given only for firm matches. Not every row has a clone size; where given, it reads once, few, many or a size class.

TRBV5-5	TRBJ1-1	NA	NA	CASSLGRGAEAFF	TGTGCCAGCAGCTTGGGTAGGGGGGCTGAAGCTTTCTTT
TRBV2	TRBJ1-4	once	TRBD1	CASTGTGVEEKLFF	TGTGCCAGCACCGGGACAGGGGTGGAGGAAAAACTGTTTTTT
TRBV3-1/TRBV3-2	TRBJ1-1	few	NA	CASSQDQTRTAFF	TGTGCCAGCAGCCAAGATCAAACAAGGACGGCTTTCTTT
TRBV11-2	TRBJ2-3	NA	NA	CASSLRIGSTDTQYF	TGTGCCAGCAGCTTGCGGATAGGCAGCACAGATACGCAGTATTTT
TRBV9	TRBJ1-3	once	NA	CASSEIGQGNTIYF	TGTGCCAGCAGCGAAATCGGACAAGGAAACACCATATATTTT
TRBV9	TRBJ2-5	NA	TRBD1	CASSVRDSGSETQYF	TGTGCCAGCAGCGTACGGGACAGTGGGTCGGAGACCCAGTACTTC
TRBV7-7	TRBJ2-2	NA	TRBD1	CASSPWRTGGLGTGELFF	TGTGCTAGCAGCCCCTGGAGGACAGGGGGCTTGGGCACCGGGGAGCTGTTTTTT
TRBV2	TRBJ1-4	NA	NA	CASSDRGARDEKLFF	TGTGCCAGCAGTGATAGAGGGGCCCGGGATGAAAAACTGTTTTTT
TRBV5-1	TRBJ2-3	NA	NA	CASSSSGGTDTQYF	TGCGCCAGCAGCTCTTCAGGGGGCACAGATACGCAGTATTTT
TRBV19	TRBJ2-1	NA	TRBD2	CASRLAGVGGEQFF	TGTGCCAGTAGATTAGCGGGAGTTGGGGGTGAGCAGTTCTTC
TRBV5-1	TRBJ2-1	NA	NA	CASSSSDAPSYNEQFF	TGCGCCAGCAGCTCCAGTGATGCCCCCTCCTACAATGAGCAGTTCTTC
TRBV5-1	TRBJ2-3	NA	TRBD2	CASSTPGLGDTQYF	TGCGCCAGCAGCACCCCGGGACTAGGGGATACGCAGTATTTT
TRBV28	TRBJ1-1	NA	NA	CASSGRGTGTEAFF	TGTGCCAGCAGTGGTAGAGGGACCGGGACTGAAGCTTTCTTT
TRBV7-9	TRBJ2-5	NA	NA	CASSRVGVGQETQYF	TGTGCCAGCAGCCGGGTGGGGGTAGGGCAAGAGACCCAGTACTTC
TRBV6-6	TRBJ1-2	NA	NA	CASSYEGGRDYGYTF	TGTGCCAGCAGTTACGAGGGGGGTCGTGACTATGGCTACACCTTC
TRBV10-1	TRBJ2-1	many	NA	CASNSASEQFF	TGCGCCAGCAATTCGGCGAGTGAGCAGTTCTTC
TRBV25-1	TRBJ2-2	NA	TRBD1	CAKRVGGWLTGELFF	TGTGCCAAGAGAGTAGGGGGCTGGCTTACCGGGGAGCTGTTTTTT
TRBV27	TRBJ2-1	NA	NA	CATSSSGGWEQFF	TGTGCCACCTCGAGTAGCGGAGGCTGGGAGCAGTTCTTC
TRBV6-6	TRBJ1-1	NA	NA	CASSYGATEAFF	TGTGCCAGCAGTTACGGAGCCACTGAAGCTTTCTTT
TRBV13	TRBJ1-1	NA	NA	CASSLSVNTEAFF	TGTGCCAGCAGCTTATCGGTGAACACTGAAGCTTTCTTT
TRBV30	TRBJ1-2	NA	NA	CAWRPPDRNGYTF	TGTGCCTGGAGACCCCCGGACAGAAATGGCTACACCTTC
TRBV11-1	TRBJ1-1	NA	TRBD1	CASSLDRGDSFF	TGTGCCAGCAGCCTGGACAGGGGCGATTCTTTCTTT
TRBV7-9	TRBJ1-1	NA	NA	CASSPRTAMNTEAFF	TGTGCCAGCAGCCCCCGGACAGCTATGAACACTGAAGCTTTCTTT
TRBV19	TRBJ1-5	NA	TRBD1	CASSIGQGPGPQHF	TGTGCCAGTAGTATAGGACAGGGCCCGGGGCCCCAGCATTTT
TRBV3-1/TRBV3-2	TRBJ2-7	once	TRBD1	CASSLSQGAYEQYF	TGTGCCAGCAGTCTCTCACAGGGGGCCTACGAGCAGTACTTC
TRBV19	TRBJ1-3	NA	NA	CASSIVGSGNTIYF	TGTGCCAGTAGTATAGTAGGATCTGGAAACACCATATATTTT
TRBV7-9	TRBJ2-7	NA	TRBD1	CASSLEGALAVQYF	TGTGCCAGCAGCTTAGAGGGGGCCCTAGCTGTGCAGTACTTC
TRBV19	TRBJ1-1	NA	NA	CASSLDRIVNTEAFF	TGTGCCAGTAGTTTGGACAGAATCGTCAACACTGAAGCTTTCTTT
TRBV24-1	TRBJ2-7	once	NA	CATSVRTGINYEQYF	TGTGCCACCAGTGTCAGGACGGGAATAAACTACGAGCAGTACTTC
TRBV7-9	TRBJ1-5	NA	TRBD1	CASSLRRTGRNQPQHF	TGTGCCAGCAGCTTAAGGAGGACAGGCCGAAATCAGCCCCAGCATTTT
TRBV4-1	TRBJ2-2	NA	TRBD2	CASSLLAGGGTGELFF	TGCGCCAGCAGCCTATTAGCGGGGGGCGGAACCGGGGAGCTGTTTTTT
TRBV6-5	TRBJ2-7	NA	NA	CASSSLMGAYEQYF	TGTGCCAGCAGTTCACTTATGGGGGCTTACGAGCAGTACTTC
TRBV6-1	TRBJ2-1	NA	NA	CASSGQQAPGNGEQFF	TGTGCCAGCAGTGGCCAACAGGCACCTGGGAACGGTGAGCAGTTCTTC
TRBV6-1	TRBJ1-5	once	NA	CASSEAENSNQPQHF	TGTGCCAGCAGTGAGGCCGAGAATAGCAATCAGCCCCAGCATTTT
TRBV21-1	TRBJ1-5	NA	NA	CASSKGGGQPQHF	TGTGCCAGCAGCAAGGGGGGAGGACAGCCCCAGCATTTT
TRBV11-3	TRBJ2-7	once	NA	CASSFGDGEQYF	TGTGCCAGCAGCTTCGGGGACGGCGAGCAGTACTTC
TRBV9	TRBJ1-6	NA	NA	CASSPEAFSSYNSPLHF	TGTGCCAGCAGCCCAGAGGCATTTAGCTCCTATAATTCACCCCTCCACTTT
TRBV6-6	TRBJ2-1	NA	TRBD1	CASRSTGTGENEQFF	TGTGCCAGCAGATCCACCGGGACAGGGGAGAATGAGCAGTTCTTC
TRBV9	TRBJ1-5	once	NA	CASSGREGSNQPQHF	TGTGCCAGCAGCGGAAGAGAAGGGAGCAATCAGCCCCAGCATTTT
TRBV28	TRBJ1-3	NA	NA	CASSFWEISGNTIYF	TGTGCCAGCAGTTTCTGGGAAATCTCTGGAAACACCATATATTTT
TRBV28	TRBJ1-2	NA	NA	CASSNPGGGYTF	TGTGCCAGCAGTAACCCCGGAGGCGGCTACACCTTC
TRBV2	TRBJ1-1	NA	NA	CASSALWRATEAFF	TGTGCCAGCAGTGCACTATGGAGGGCCACTGAAGCTTTCTTT
TRBV7-9	TRBJ2-1	NA	TRBD2	CASSPPMFSGRHEQFF	TGTGCCAGCAGCCCCCCGATGTTTAGCGGGAGACATGAGCAGTTCTTC
TRBV19	TRBJ2-1	NA	NA	CASSMAGLASYNEQFF	TGTGCCAGTAGTATGGCGGGACTCGCATCGTACAATGAGCAGTTCTTC
TRBV21-1	TRBJ1-1	NA	NA	CASSGGYDSLEAFF	TGTGCCAGCAGCGGGGGGTACGACAGTCTTGAAGCTTTCTTT